This T cell receptor beta chain is from a study of cytomegalovirus exposure and HLA in healthy donors. Study findings and constraints: On later analysis, the bulk of CMV-associated TCR beta chains appeared to be HLA-restricted.

As for this clone: Its cognate antigen is unknown. At the DNA level, this CDR3 is encoded by other sequences in the same sample as well.

The CDR3 has 17 residues. The germline V gene encodes CDR1 KGHSH and CDR2 LQKENI. The V gene end was trimmed by 1 base and the J gene end by 4 bases; junction bases not matched to a gene: 4. In the PCR, 60 Vbeta and 13 Jbeta primers were used. Some clones are missing from TCRdb's copy, which holds only in-frame ones; the method was immunoSEQ multiplex PCR. The sample yields roughly 150,000 clones, around 84% seen once. The genes are TRBV18 and TRBJ2-5; TRBD2 aligns across 15 bases. The receptor's source is a young man in good health and CMV-seropositive. Sequencing input: PBMCs. CDR3 sequence: CASSPRGLAGGRETQYF. In DNA, the CDR3 is TGTGCCAGCTCACCACGCGGACTAGCGGGAGGGAGAGAGACCCAGTACTTC.